This is a list of T cell receptor beta chains from one sample in a study of Graves' ophthalmopathy and Graves' hyperthyroidism. TCRdb independently ran MiXCR on the multiplex PCR reads; one entry per CDR3 protein. The sample gives 260,000 or so distinct CDR3 sequences, around 45% of which show up once; around 47% is in the top ten. The sequenced sample was peripheral blood. Receptors were obtained from an adult man with Graves' ophthalmopathy. Each CDR3 is given with its conserved first and last residue. Each record gives: J gene, D gene, V gene, clone size, CDR3 protein, CDR3 DNA. A D gene is named only where the DNA matches it firmly. Not all rows give a size; the values are once, few, many and, for expanded clones, a class.

J: TRBJ2-7
D: NA
V: TRBV7-9
size: NA
CDR3: CASSFQGFYEQYF
DNA: TGTGCCAGCAGCTTTCAGGGGTTCTACGAGCAGTACTTC

J: TRBJ1-1
D: TRBD1
V: TRBV28
size: few
CDR3: CASSSDRENTEAFF
DNA: TGTGCCAGCAGTTCCGACAGGGAGAACACTGAAGCTTTCTTT

J: TRBJ2-5
D: NA
V: TRBV25-1
size: many
CDR3: CASSARQSAQETQYF
DNA: TGTGCCAGCAGTGCAAGACAGAGCGCCCAAGAGACCCAGTACTTC

J: TRBJ1-5
D: TRBD1
V: TRBV15
size: few
CDR3: CATSRGDRNSNQPQHF
DNA: TGTGCCACCAGCAGAGGGGACAGGAATAGCAATCAGCCCCAGCATTTT

J: TRBJ1-5
D: NA
V: TRBV7-9
size: NA
CDR3: CASSQNAGSNQPQHF
DNA: TGTGCCAGCAGCCAGAATGCAGGTAGCAATCAGCCCCAGCATTTT

J: TRBJ1-2
D: TRBD1
V: TRBV13
size: few
CDR3: CASSVAPGTGYDYGYTF
DNA: TGTGCCAGCAGCGTCGCCCCCGGGACAGGGTACGACTATGGCTACACCTTC

J: TRBJ2-7
D: TRBD1
V: TRBV5-6
size: NA
CDR3: CASSPTGAGTYEQYF
DNA: TGTGCCAGCAGCCCGACAGGGGCAGGAACCTACGAGCAGTACTTC

J: TRBJ1-2
D: TRBD1
V: TRBV5-1
size: few
CDR3: CASSSTGGRDGYTF
DNA: TGCGCCAGCAGCTCGACAGGGGGGCGTGATGGCTACACCTTC

J: TRBJ1-2
D: NA
V: TRBV7-2
size: NA
CDR3: CASSHGDGSLTNYGYTF
DNA: TGTGCCAGCAGCCACGGGGACGGAAGTTTAACTAACTATGGCTACACCTTC

J: TRBJ1-4
D: NA
V: TRBV7-2
size: NA
CDR3: CASSLGSSGPYNEKLFF
DNA: TGTGCCAGCAGCTTGGGGTCTAGCGGGCCTTACAATGAAAAACTGTTTTTT

J: TRBJ1-5
D: NA
V: TRBV10-3
size: NA
CDR3: CAISESGSNQPQHF
DNA: TGTGCCATCAGTGAGTCGGGATCCAATCAGCCCCAGCATTTT

J: TRBJ1-6
D: TRBD1
V: TRBV9
size: NA
CDR3: CASSTGTGNSPLHF
DNA: TGTGCCAGCAGCACCGGGACAGGGAACTCACCCCTCCACTTT

J: TRBJ1-6
D: NA
V: TRBV7-7
size: NA
CDR3: CASSPRQNSPLHF
DNA: TGTGCTAGCAGCCCAAGACAGAATTCACCCCTCCACTTT

J: TRBJ1-6
D: NA
V: TRBV20-1
size: many
CDR3: CSAVQVAGRRESPLHF
DNA: TGCAGTGCTGTTCAAGTGGCAGGGCGAAGGGAGTCACCCCTCCACTTT

J: TRBJ2-5
D: NA
V: TRBV29-1
size: NA
CDR3: CSVVSGEDGTQYF
DNA: TGCAGCGTTGTTTCTGGGGAGGATGGGACCCAGTACTTC

J: TRBJ1-4
D: NA
V: TRBV15
size: few
CDR3: CATSRTQGTRTEKLFF
DNA: TGTGCCACCAGCAGAACTCAAGGGACCAGAACTGAAAAACTGTTTTTT

J: TRBJ2-7
D: NA
V: TRBV2
size: once
CDR3: CASSLSGWCSYEQYF
DNA: TGTGCCAGCAGTTTGTCAGGGTGGTGCTCCTACGAGCAGTACTTC

J: TRBJ1-5
D: NA
V: TRBV20-1
size: NA
CDR3: CSATRQDHQPQHF
DNA: TGCAGTGCTACAAGACAGGACCATCAGCCCCAGCATTTT

J: TRBJ1-1
D: NA
V: TRBV10-2
size: once
CDR3: CASSLLAGDTEAFF
DNA: TGTGCCAGCAGCCTCCTTGCCGGGGACACTGAAGCTTTCTTT

J: TRBJ2-6
D: NA
V: TRBV2
size: once
CDR3: CASSEGGGASGANVLTF
DNA: TGTGCCAGCAGTGAAGGTGGGGGGGCATCCGGGGCCAACGTCCTGACTTTC

J: TRBJ2-7
D: NA
V: TRBV5-8
size: NA
CDR3: CASSFQGTHEQYF
DNA: TGTGCCAGCAGCTTCCAGGGGACCCACGAGCAGTACTTC

J: TRBJ1-1
D: TRBD1
V: TRBV4-1
size: NA
CDR3: CASSLKQGVEAFF
DNA: TGCGCCAGCAGCCTAAAACAGGGGGTTGAAGCTTTCTTT

J: TRBJ2-7
D: NA
V: TRBV10-3
size: NA
CDR3: CASGWRSYEQYF
DNA: TGTGCCAGCGGGTGGAGGTCCTACGAGCAGTACTTC

J: TRBJ2-3
D: TRBD2
V: TRBV29-1
size: few
CDR3: CTTAGGAGWTDTQYF
DNA: TGCACCACCGCCGGGGGGGCCGGATGGACAGATACGCAGTATTTT

J: TRBJ2-5
D: TRBD2
V: TRBV19
size: NA
CDR3: CASSIWASGESETQYF
DNA: TGTGCCAGTAGTATATGGGCTAGCGGGGAAAGTGAGACCCAGTACTTC

J: TRBJ1-4
D: TRBD1
V: TRBV7-6
size: NA
CDR3: CASSYDPGQGGEKLFF
DNA: TGTGCCAGCAGCTATGACCCGGGACAGGGAGGAGAAAAACTGTTTTTT

J: TRBJ1-2
D: NA
V: TRBV10-1
size: NA
CDR3: CASSDQGTWDGYTF
DNA: TGCGCCAGCAGTGACCAGGGGACTTGGGATGGCTACACCTTC

J: TRBJ2-7
D: NA
V: TRBV7-2
size: few
CDR3: CASSLGAGFSYEQYF
DNA: TGTGCCAGCAGCTTAGGGGCAGGGTTTAGTTACGAGCAGTACTTC

J: TRBJ1-3
D: NA
V: TRBV7-2
size: NA
CDR3: CASSLSSSGNTIYF
DNA: TGTGCCAGCAGCTTGAGCAGCTCTGGAAACACCATATATTTT

J: TRBJ2-3
D: TRBD2
V: TRBV29-1
size: NA
CDR3: CSVARTSGSGDTQYF
DNA: TGCAGCGTCGCCAGGACTAGCGGGAGCGGAGATACGCAGTATTTT

J: TRBJ2-7
D: NA
V: TRBV12-3/TRBV12-4
size: few
CDR3: CASSDRSYYEQYF
DNA: TGTGCCAGCAGTGACAGGTCTTACTACGAGCAGTACTTC

J: TRBJ2-6
D: TRBD1
V: TRBV29-1
size: NA
CDR3: CSVSTGQGTGANVLTF
DNA: TGCAGCGTATCGACGGGACAGGGGACTGGGGCCAACGTCCTGACTTTC

J: TRBJ2-7
D: NA
V: TRBV12-3/TRBV12-4
size: NA
CDR3: CASSPGRGLAYEQYF
DNA: TGTGCCAGCAGCCCGGGCAGGGGCCTAGCCTACGAGCAGTACTTC

J: TRBJ1-1
D: TRBD1
V: TRBV7-9
size: NA
CDR3: CASSLLQGEGAFF
DNA: TGTGCCAGCAGCTTGCTACAGGGGGAAGGAGCTTTCTTT

J: TRBJ2-7
D: NA
V: TRBV12-3/TRBV12-4
size: NA
CDR3: CASSAGGPYEQYF
DNA: TGTGCCAGCAGTGCCGGCGGCCCCTACGAGCAGTACTTC

J: TRBJ2-7
D: NA
V: TRBV7-6
size: few
CDR3: CASSSSATGYEQYF
DNA: TGTGCCAGCAGCTCGTCAGCCACGGGGTACGAGCAGTACTTC

J: TRBJ2-1
D: TRBD2
V: TRBV7-2
size: NA
CDR3: CASSLTSGRWGEQFF
DNA: TGTGCCAGCAGCTTAACTAGCGGGAGATGGGGTGAGCAGTTCTTC

J: TRBJ2-7
D: NA
V: TRBV10-3
size: NA
CDR3: CASTHRDTSYEQYF
DNA: TGTGCCAGCACCCACAGAGACACCTCCTACGAGCAGTACTTC

J: TRBJ1-2
D: TRBD1
V: TRBV20-1
size: many
CDR3: CSADRDRVGYGYTF
DNA: TGCAGTGCCGACCGGGACAGGGTTGGCTATGGCTACACCTTC

J: TRBJ1-2
D: TRBD1
V: TRBV9
size: few
CDR3: CASSVGQDFNYGYTF
DNA: TGTGCCAGCAGCGTGGGACAGGACTTTAACTATGGCTACACCTTC

J: TRBJ1-6
D: NA
V: TRBV7-8
size: many
CDR3: CASSLLGGSNNSPLHF
DNA: TGTGCCAGCAGCTTATTAGGGGGGAGCAATAATTCACCCCTCCACTTT

J: TRBJ1-2
D: NA
V: TRBV10-3
size: NA
CDR3: CASSYRGQRNYGYTF
DNA: TGTGCCAGCAGTTACCGCGGACAGAGAAACTATGGCTACACCTTC

J: TRBJ2-7
D: NA
V: TRBV5-1
size: NA
CDR3: CASSLDILYEQYF
DNA: TGCGCCAGCAGCTTGGACATTCTCTACGAGCAGTACTTC

J: TRBJ2-2
D: NA
V: TRBV9
size: NA
CDR3: CASSQAGNTGELFF
DNA: TGTGCCAGCAGCCAAGCCGGGAACACCGGGGAGCTGTTTTTT

J: TRBJ1-1
D: NA
V: TRBV10-2
size: NA
CDR3: CASSSTPMGAFF
DNA: TGCGCCAGCAGTTCGACACCAATGGGAGCTTTCTTT

J: TRBJ2-2
D: TRBD2
V: TRBV6-6
size: NA
CDR3: CASSYFGLAGSTGELFF
DNA: TGTGCCAGCAGTTACTTCGGACTAGCGGGGAGCACCGGGGAGCTGTTTTTT